This passage covers 6 T cell receptor beta chains from one sample sequenced in a study of vaccination and CD4 T cells after COVID-19. Treatment given: roughly 10-day PBMC culture with coronavirus spike peptide pools or control peptides (ViraFEST assay). Their antigen targets remain unknown. Researchers used the Oncomine TCR Beta short-read assay to sequence DNA from cultured CD4+ T cells. MiXCR, applied by TCRdb to the PCR reads, yields one record per CDR3 protein. The sample shows over 10,000 distinct CDR3 sequences, 58% of them seen only once. The sequenced sample consisted of CD4+ T cells from blood, cultured in vitro. The receptor source for this set is a human donor who had recovered from COVID-19.

The V gene is TRBV20-1, the J gene TRBJ1-2; D remains ambiguous. Trimming pared 3 bases from V and 2 bases from J, leaving 4 bases between. This CDR3 is 11 amino acids long. The V gene's germline CDR1 is DFQATT and CDR2 SNEGSKA (reference sequence). The CDR3, as DNA: TGCAGTGCTAGCCACAACTATGGCTACACCTTC. This gives the protein CSASHNYGYTF.

The V and J genes are TRBV2 and TRBJ2-1; no reliable D call. V was trimmed by 2 bases and J by 10 bases, leaving 3 bases between them. Germline V CDR1 and CDR2: SNHLY, FYNNEI. The CDR3 is 10 residues long. The CDR3 nucleotides are TGTGCCAGCAGTGAAAACGAGCAGTTCTTC. It is translated as CASSENEQFF.

The chain recombines TRBV2 with TRBJ1-4; TRBD1 might be the D (5 bases). This CDR3 is built from 14 residues. V was pared by 6 bases and J by 5 bases, with 13 bases between. Germline loops: CDR1 SNHLY, CDR2 FYNNEI. Here the CDR3 reads CASRGTALNEKLFF. The CDR3 coding sequence is TGTGCCAGCAGAGGGACGGCACTGAATGAAAAACTGTTTTTT. Using reference TRBV2 and TRBJ1-4 for the parts outside the CDR3, the full variable domain is EPEVTQTPSHQVTQMGQEVILRCVPISNHLYFYWYRQILGQKVEFLVSFYNNEISEKSEIFDDQFSVERPDGSNFTLKIRSTKLEDSAMYFCASRGTALNEKLFFGSGTQLSVL.

This rearrangement joins TRBV6-1 to TRBJ2-3; D is undetermined. This CDR3 comprises 12 residues. V lost 5 bases and J lost 8, with 11 bases in between. Germline CDR1 and CDR2: MNHNS and SASEGT. CDR3 residues: CASSQDGSTQYF. In DNA, the CDR3 is TGTGCCAGCAGTCAGGACGGTAGTACGCAGTATTTT.

This chain uses TRBV29-1 with TRBJ2-5; TRBD2 is a possible D gene (5 bases). V gave up 3 bases and J gave up 13 bases, with 15 bases separating them. Germline loops: CDR1 SQVTM, CDR2 ANQGSEA. This CDR3 spans 11 amino acids. The CDR3 DNA sequence: TGCAGCGTTGATAGCGTCCTAGGTTGGTACTTC. Encoded protein: CSVDSVLGWYF.

The chain carries TRBV27 and TRBJ1-2; TRBD1 might be the D (5 bases). CDR1 and CDR2 from the germline V gene are MNHEY and SMNVEV (reference sequence). V was cut by 4 bases and J by 7 bases, with 13 bases left in between. This CDR3 comprises 13 residues. As DNA, the CDR3 is TGTGCCAGCAGTTATCAGGGTTTCTCTGGCTACACCTTC. It codes for CASSYQGFSGYTF.